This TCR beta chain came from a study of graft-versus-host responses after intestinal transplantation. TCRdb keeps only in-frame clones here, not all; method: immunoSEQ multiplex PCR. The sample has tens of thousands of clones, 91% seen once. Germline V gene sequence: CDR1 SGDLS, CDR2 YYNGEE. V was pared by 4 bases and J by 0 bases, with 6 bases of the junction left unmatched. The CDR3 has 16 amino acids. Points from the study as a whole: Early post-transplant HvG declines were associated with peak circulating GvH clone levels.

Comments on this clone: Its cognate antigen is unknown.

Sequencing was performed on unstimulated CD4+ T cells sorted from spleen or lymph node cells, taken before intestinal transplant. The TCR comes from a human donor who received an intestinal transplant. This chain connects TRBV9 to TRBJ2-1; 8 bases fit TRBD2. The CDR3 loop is CASSSSGTSSYNEQFF. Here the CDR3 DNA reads TGTGCCAGCAGCTCCTCCGGGACTAGCTCCTACAATGAGCAGTTCTTC.